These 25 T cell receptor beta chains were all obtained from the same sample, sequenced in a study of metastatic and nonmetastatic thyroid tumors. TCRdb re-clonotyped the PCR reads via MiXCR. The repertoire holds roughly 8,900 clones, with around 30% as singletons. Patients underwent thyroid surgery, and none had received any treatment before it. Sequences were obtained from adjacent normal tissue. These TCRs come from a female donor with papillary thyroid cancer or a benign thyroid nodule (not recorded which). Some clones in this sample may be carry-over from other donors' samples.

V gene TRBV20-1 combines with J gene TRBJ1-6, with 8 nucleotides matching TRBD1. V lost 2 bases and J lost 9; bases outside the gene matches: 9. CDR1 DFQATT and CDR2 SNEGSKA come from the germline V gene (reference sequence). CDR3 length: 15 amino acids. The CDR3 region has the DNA TGCAGTGCTAGACCCCGGGACAGGCACCCTTCACCCCTCCACTTT. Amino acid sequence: CSARPRDRHPSPLHF.

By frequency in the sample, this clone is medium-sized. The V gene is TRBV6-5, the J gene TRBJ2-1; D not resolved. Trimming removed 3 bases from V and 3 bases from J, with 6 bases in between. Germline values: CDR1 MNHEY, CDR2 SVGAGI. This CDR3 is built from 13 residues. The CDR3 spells CASSYRDYNEQFF. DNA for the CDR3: TGTGCCAGCAGTTATAGGGACTACAATGAGCAGTTCTTC.

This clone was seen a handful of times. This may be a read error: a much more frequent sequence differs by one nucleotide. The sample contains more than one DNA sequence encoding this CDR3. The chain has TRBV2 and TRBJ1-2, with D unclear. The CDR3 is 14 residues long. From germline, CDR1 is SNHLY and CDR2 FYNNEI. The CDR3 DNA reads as TGTGCCAGTAGTGTGAGGCAGGTGAGCTATGGCTACACCTTC. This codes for CASSVRQVSYGYTF.

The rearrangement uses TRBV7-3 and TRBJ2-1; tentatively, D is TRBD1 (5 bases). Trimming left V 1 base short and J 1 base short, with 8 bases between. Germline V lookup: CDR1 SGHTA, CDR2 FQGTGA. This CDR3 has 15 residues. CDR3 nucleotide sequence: TGTGCCAGCAGCTTAAGGCAGGGATCCTACAATGAGCAGTTCTTC. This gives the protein CASSLRQGSYNEQFF.

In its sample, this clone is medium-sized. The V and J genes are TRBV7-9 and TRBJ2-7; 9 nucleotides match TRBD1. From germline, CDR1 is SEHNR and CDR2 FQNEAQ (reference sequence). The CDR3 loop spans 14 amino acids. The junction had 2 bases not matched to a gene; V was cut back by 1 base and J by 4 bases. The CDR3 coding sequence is TGTGCCAGCAGCTTAGAACAGGGGGCGTACGAGCAGTACTTC. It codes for CASSLEQGAYEQYF.

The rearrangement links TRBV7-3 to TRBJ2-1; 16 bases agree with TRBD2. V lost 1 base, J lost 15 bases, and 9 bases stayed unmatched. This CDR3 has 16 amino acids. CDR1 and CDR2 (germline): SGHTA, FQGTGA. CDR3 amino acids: CASSLMGTSGGAKSFF. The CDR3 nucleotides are TGTGCCAGCAGCTTAATGGGGACTAGCGGGGGGGCCAAGTCGTTCTTC.

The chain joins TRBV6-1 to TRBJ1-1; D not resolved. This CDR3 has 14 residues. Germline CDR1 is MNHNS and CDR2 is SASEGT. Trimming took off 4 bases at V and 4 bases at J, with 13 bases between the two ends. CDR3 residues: CASSVQSLLTEAFF. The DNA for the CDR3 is TGTGCCAGCAGTGTTCAGAGCCTCCTCACTGAAGCTTTCTTT.

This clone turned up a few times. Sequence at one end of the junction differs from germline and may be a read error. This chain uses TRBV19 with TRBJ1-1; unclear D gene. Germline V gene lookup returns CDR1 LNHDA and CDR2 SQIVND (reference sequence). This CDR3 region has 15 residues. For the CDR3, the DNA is TGTGCCAGTAGTATAGTCCCCAAGTTGAACACCGAAGCTTCCTTT. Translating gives CASSIVPKLNTEASF.

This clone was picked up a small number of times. As DNA, the CDR3 is TGTGCCAGCAGCTTTGCACCCGGGACGCTGTTTTTT. This encodes CASSFAPGTLFF. The chain recombines TRBV7-9 with TRBJ1-4; TRBD1 might be the D (5 bases). V shed 3 bases and J shed 14 bases, with 13 bases lying between them. The CDR3 is made up of 12 amino acids. Germline-derived CDR1 and CDR2 are SEHNR and FQNEAQ (reference sequence).

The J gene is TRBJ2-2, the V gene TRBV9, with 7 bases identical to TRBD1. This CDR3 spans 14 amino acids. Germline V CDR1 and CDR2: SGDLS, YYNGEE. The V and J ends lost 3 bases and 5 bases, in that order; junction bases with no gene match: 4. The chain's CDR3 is CASSGRQGTGELFF. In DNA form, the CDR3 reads TGTGCCAGCAGCGGCCGACAGGGAACCGGGGAGCTGTTTTTT.

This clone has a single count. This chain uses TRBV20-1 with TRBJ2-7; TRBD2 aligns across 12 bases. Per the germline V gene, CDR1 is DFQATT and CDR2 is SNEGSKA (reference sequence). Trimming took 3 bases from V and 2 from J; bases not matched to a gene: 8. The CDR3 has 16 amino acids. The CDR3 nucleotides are TGCAGTGCTAGTTTCAGACTAGCGGGAGTTACCTACGAGCAGTACTTC. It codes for CSASFRLAGVTYEQYF.

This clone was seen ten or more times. In DNA form, the CDR3 reads TGCAGTGCTAGAGACCCGGGGGCAGGGAGTACTGAAGCTTTCTTT. The encoded protein is CSARDPGAGSTEAFF. V is TRBV20-1 and J is TRBJ1-1; D may be TRBD1 (6 bases). The V gene lost 0 bases and the J gene lost 5 bases, with 16 bases spanning the gap. CDR3 length: 15 residues. CDR1 and CDR2 (germline): DFQATT, SNEGSKA (reference sequence).

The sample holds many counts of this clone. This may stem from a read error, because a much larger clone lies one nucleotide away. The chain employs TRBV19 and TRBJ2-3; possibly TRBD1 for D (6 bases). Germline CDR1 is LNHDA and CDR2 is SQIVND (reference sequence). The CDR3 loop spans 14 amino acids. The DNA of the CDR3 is TGTGCCAGTAGTATATATGGGGGCACAGAGACGCAGTATTTT. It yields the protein CASSIYGGTETQYF.

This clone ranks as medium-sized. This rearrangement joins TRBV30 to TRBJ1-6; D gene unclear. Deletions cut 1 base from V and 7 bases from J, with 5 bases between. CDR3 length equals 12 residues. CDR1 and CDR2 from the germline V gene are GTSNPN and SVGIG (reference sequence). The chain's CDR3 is CAWSEDNSPLHF. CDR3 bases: TGTGCCTGGAGTGAGGACAATTCACCCCTCCACTTT.

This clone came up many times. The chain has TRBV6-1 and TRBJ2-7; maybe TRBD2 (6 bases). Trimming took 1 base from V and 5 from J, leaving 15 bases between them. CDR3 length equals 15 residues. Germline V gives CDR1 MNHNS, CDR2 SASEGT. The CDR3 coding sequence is TGTGCCAGCAGTGAAGTAAGGGACTGGGGCGACGAGCAGTACTTC. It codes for CASSEVRDWGDEQYF.

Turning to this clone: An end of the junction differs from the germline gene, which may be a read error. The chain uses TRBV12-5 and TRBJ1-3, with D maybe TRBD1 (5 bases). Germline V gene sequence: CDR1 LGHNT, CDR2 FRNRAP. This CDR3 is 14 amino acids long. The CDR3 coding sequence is TGTGCTGGTGGTTGGACAAAATCTGGAAACGCCATATATTTT. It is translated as CAGGWTKSGNAIYF.

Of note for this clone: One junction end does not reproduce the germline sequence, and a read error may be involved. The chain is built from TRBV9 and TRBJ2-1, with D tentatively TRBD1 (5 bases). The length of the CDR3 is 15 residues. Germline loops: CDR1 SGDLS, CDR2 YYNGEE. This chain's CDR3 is CASSVAQETINEQLF. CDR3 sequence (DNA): TGTGCCAGCAGCGTAGCACAGGAGACGATCAATGAGCAGCTCTTC.

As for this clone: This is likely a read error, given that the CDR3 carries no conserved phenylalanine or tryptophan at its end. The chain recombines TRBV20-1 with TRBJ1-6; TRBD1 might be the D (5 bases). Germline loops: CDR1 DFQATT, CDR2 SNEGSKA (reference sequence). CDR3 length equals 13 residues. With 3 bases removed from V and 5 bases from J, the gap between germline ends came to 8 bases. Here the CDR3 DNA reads TGCAGTGCTAGGGGGGAAAATAATTCACCCCTCCACTCT. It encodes CSARGENNSPLHS.

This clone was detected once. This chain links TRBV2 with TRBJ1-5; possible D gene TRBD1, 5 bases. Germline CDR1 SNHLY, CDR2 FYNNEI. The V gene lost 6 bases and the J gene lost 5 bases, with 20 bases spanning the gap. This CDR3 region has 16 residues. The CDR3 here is CASRAGRNRGDQPQHF. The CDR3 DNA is TGTGCCAGCAGGGCGGGACGGAACCGAGGAGATCAGCCCCAGCATTTT.

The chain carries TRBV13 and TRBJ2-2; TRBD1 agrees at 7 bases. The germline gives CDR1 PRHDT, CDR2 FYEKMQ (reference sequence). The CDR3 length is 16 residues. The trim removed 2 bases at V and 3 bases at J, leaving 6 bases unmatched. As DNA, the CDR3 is TGTGCCAGCAGCTTAAGAGACAGGGAGCACACCGGGGAGCTGTTTTTT. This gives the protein CASSLRDREHTGELFF. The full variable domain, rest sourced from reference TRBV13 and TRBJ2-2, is AAGVIQSPRHLIKEKRETATLKCYPIPRHDTVYWYQQGPGQDPQFLISFYEKMQSDKGSIPDRFSAQQFSDYHSELNMSSLELGDSALYFCASSLRDREHTGELFFGEGSRLTVL.

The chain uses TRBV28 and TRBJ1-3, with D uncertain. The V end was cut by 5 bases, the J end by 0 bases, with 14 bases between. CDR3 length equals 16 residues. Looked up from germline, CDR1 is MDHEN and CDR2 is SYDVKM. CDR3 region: CASSTNTLSSGNTIYF. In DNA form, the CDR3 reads TGTGCCAGCAGTACTAACACCTTGAGCTCTGGAAACACCATATATTTT. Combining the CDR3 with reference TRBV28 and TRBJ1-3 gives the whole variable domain DVKVTQSSRYLVKRTGEKVFLECVQDMDHENMFWYRQDPGLGLRLIYFSYDVKMKEKGDIPEGYSVSREKKERFSLILESASTNQTSMYLCASSTNTLSSGNTIYFGEGSWLTVV.

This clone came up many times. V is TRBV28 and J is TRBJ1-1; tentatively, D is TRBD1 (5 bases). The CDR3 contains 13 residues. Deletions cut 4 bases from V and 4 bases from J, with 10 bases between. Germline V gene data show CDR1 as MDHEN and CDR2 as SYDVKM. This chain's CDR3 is CASSSPQVTEAFF. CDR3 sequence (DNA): TGTGCCAGCAGTTCCCCACAGGTCACTGAAGCTTTCTTT.

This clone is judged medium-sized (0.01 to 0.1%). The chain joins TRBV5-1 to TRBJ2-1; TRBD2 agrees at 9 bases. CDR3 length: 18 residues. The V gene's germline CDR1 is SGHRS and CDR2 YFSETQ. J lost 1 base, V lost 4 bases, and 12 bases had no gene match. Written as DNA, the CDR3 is TGCGCCAGCAGCATGGGGTCCCTACTAGCGGGTTCCTACAATGAGCAGTTCTTC. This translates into CASSMGSLLAGSYNEQFF. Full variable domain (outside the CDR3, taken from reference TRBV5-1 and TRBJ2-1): KAGVTQTPRYLIKTRGQQVTLSCSPISGHRSVSWYQQTPGQGLQFLFEYFSETQRNKGNFPGRFSGRQFSNSRSEMNVSTLELGDSALYLCASSMGSLLAGSYNEQFFGPGTRLTVL.

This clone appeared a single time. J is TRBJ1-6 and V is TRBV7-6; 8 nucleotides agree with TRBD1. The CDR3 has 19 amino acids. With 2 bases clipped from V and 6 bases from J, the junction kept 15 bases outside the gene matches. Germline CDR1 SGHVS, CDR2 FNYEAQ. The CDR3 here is CASSLISTGGRKPNSPLHF. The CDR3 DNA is TGTGCCAGCAGCTTAATTTCCACAGGGGGAAGGAAGCCTAATTCACCCCTCCACTTT.

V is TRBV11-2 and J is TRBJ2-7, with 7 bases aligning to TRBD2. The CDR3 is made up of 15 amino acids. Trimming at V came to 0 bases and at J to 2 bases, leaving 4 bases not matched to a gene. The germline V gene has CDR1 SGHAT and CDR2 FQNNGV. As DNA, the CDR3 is TGTGCCAGCAGCTTAGAAGGGAGGGCAACCTACGAGCAGTACTTC. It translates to CASSLEGRATYEQYF.